This TCR beta chain appears in the sequencing data of a study of CD8 T cells in ankylosing spondylitis. Study observations and caveats: Significant enrichment of disease-linked clones was reportedly seen in matched ankylosing spondylitis synovial fluid. Made up of 7 to 9 highly homologous variants, a TCR beta motif appeared characteristic of ankylosing spondylitis blood.

A quantitative 5'-RACE method, one with molecular barcodes, was used to make TCR beta libraries. TCRdb used MiXCR to reprocess the 5' RACE reads, holding one entry per CDR3 protein. The table shows 210,000 or so distinct CDR3 sequences, with less than 9.5% occurring only once. Germline V gene lookup returns CDR1 DFQATT and CDR2 SNEGSKA (reference sequence). This CDR3 contains 14 residues. V was shortened by 3 bases and J by 2 bases, with 14 bases between the two germline ends. This clonotype was counted many times. Its antigen is undetermined. What was sequenced was blood, either unsorted or a sorted T cell fraction (not recorded which). The gene calls are TRBV20-1 and TRBJ2-7; tentatively, D is TRBD1 or TRBD2 (5 bases each). This TCR was recovered from a female donor with ankylosing spondylitis or in good health (not recorded which). CDR3 sequence reads: CSARIGTDAYEQYF. For the CDR3, the DNA is TGCAGTGCTAGGATTGGGACGGACGCCTACGAGCAGTACTTC.